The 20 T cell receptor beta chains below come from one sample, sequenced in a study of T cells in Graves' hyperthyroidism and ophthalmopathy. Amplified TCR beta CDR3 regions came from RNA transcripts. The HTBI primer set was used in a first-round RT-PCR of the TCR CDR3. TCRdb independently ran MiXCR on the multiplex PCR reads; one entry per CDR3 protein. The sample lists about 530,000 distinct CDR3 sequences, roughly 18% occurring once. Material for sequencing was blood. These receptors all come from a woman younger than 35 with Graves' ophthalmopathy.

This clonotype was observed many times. CDR3: CASSLVFLGLAEVNEQFF. Written as DNA, the CDR3 is TGTGCCAGCAGCTTAGTATTTCTCGGACTAGCGGAAGTCAATGAGCAGTTCTTC. The V gene is TRBV7-2, the J gene TRBJ2-1; 10 nucleotides line up with TRBD2. In germline, CDR1 is SGHTA, CDR2 FQGNSA. V dropped 1 base and J dropped 6; count of bases not matched to a gene: 12. The CDR3 consists of 18 residues. Variable domain in full (rest from reference TRBV7-2 and TRBJ2-1): GAGVSQSPSNKVTEKGKDVELRCDPISGHTALYWYRQSLGQGLEFLIYFQGNSAPDKSGLPSDRFSAERTGGSVSTLTIQRTQQEDSAVYLCASSLVFLGLAEVNEQFFGPGTRLTVL.

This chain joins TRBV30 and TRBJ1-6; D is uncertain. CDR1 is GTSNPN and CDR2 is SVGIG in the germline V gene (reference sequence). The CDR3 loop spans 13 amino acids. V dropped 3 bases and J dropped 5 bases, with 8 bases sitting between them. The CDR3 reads CAWRGRDNSPLHF. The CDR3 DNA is TGTGCCTGGAGGGGCCGAGATAATTCACCCCTCCACTTT.

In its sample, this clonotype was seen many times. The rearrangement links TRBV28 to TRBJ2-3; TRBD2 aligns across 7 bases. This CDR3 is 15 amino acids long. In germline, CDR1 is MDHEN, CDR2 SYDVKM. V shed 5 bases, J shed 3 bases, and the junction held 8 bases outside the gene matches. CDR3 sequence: CASSRPSGSTDTQYF. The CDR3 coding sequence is TGTGCCAGCAGTCGCCCTAGCGGTAGTACAGATACGCAGTATTTT.

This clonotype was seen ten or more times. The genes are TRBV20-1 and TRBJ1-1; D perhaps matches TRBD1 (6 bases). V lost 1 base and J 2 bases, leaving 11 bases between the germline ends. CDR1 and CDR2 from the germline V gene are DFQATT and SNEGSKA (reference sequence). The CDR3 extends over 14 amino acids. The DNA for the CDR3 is TGCAGTGCTAGAGTGAACAGGGAAAACACTGAAGCTTTCTTT. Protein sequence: CSARVNRENTEAFF.

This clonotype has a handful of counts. The CDR3 nucleotides read TGTGCCAGCAGCGGGCGATTAGCGGGAGGAACCATGGGCGAGCAGTTCTTC. This translates into CASSGRLAGGTMGEQFF. The rearrangement uses TRBV11-2 and TRBJ2-1; 10 nucleotides line up with TRBD2. The CDR3 length is 17 residues. Trimming removed 5 bases from V and 10 bases from J; junction bases left unmatched: 17. Per germline, CDR1 SGHAT and CDR2 FQNNGV.

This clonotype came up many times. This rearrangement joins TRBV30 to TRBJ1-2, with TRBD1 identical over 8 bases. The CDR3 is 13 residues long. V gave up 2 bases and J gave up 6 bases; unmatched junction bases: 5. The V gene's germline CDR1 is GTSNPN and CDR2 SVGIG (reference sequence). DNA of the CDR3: TGTGCCTGGAGTAACGGACAGGGCCATGGCTACACCTTC. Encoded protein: CAWSNGQGHGYTF.

The CDR3 DNA reads as TGTGCCAGCACCACGACAGGGAAGGATGGCTACACCTTC. It yields the protein CASTTTGKDGYTF. This chain joins TRBV5-6 and TRBJ1-2; 7 bases line up with TRBD1. CDR3 length: 13 amino acids. Germline V CDR1 and CDR2: SGHDT, YYEEEE. The J segment lost 6 bases and the V segment lost 6 bases, leaving 8 bases of the junction unmatched.

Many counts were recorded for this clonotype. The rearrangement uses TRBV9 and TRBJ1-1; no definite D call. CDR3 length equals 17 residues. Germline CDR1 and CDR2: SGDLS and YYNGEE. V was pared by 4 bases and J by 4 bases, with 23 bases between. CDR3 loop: CASSPRGGGSYGTEAFF. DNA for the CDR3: TGTGCCAGCAGCCCCCGGGGAGGTGGCAGTTATGGCACTGAAGCTTTCTTT. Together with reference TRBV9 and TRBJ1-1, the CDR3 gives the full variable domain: DSGVTQTPKHLITATGQRVTLRCSPRSGDLSVYWYQQSLDQGLQFLIQYYNGEERAKGNILERFSAQQFPDLHSELNLSSLELGDSALYFCASSPRGGGSYGTEAFFGQGTRLTVV.

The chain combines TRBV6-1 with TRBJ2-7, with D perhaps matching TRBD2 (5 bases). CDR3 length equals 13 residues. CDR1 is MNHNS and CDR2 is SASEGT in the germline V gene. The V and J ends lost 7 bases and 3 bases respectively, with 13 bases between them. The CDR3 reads CASTADSYYEQYF. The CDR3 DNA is TGTGCCAGCACCGCGGACTCCTACTACGAGCAGTACTTC.

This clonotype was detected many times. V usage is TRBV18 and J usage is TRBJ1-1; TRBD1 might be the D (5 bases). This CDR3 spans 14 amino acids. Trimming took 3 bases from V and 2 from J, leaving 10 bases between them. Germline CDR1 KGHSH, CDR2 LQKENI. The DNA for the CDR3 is TGTGCCAGCTCACCTCAGACAGTAAACACTGAAGCTTTCTTT. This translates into CASSPQTVNTEAFF.

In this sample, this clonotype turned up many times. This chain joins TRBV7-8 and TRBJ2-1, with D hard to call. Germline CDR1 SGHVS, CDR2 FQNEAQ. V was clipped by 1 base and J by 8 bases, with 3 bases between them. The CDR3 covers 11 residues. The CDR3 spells CASSLGDEQFF. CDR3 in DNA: TGTGCCAGCAGCTTAGGCGATGAGCAGTTCTTC.

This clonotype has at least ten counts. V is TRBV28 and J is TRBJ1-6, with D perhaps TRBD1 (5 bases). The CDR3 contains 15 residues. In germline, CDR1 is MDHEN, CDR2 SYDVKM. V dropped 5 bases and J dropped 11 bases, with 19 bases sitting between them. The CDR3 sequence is CASSPEERGRAPLHF. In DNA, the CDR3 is TGTGCCAGCAGTCCTGAAGAGAGGGGACGAGCACCCCTCCACTTT.

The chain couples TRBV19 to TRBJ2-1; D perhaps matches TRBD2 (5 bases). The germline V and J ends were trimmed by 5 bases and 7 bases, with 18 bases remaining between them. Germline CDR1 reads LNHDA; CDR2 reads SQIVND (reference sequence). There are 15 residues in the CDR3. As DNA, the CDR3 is TGTGCCAGTAGTGTGGGAAATAGCGAGGGTAATGAGCAGTTCTTC. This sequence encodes CASSVGNSEGNEQFF.

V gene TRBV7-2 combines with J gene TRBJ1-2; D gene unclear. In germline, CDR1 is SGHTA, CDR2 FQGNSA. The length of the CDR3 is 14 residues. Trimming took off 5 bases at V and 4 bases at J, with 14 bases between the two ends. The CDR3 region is CASSPPETRYGYTF. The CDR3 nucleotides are TGTGCCAGCAGCCCCCCTGAGACGCGCTATGGCTACACCTTC.

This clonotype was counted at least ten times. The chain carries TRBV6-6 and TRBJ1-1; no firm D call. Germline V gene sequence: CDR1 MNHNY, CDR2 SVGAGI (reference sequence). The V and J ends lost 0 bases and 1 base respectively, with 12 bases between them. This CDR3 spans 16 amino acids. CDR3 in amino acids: CASSYSIITPNTEAFF. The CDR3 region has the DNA TGTGCCAGCAGTTACTCGATTATCACACCGAACACTGAAGCTTTCTTT.

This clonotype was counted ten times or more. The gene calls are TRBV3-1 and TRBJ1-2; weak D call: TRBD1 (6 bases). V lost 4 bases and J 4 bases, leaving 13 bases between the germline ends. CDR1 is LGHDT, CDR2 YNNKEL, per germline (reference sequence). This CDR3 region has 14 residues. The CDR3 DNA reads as TGTGCCAGCAGCCTCGGACAGTCCTTCTATGGCTACACCTTC. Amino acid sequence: CASSLGQSFYGYTF.

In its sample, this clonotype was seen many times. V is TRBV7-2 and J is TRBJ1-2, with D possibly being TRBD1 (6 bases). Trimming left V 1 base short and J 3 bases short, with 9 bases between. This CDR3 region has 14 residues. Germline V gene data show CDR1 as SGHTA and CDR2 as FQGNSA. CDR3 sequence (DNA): TGTGCCAGCAGCTTAGAGGAGGGGGACTATGGCTACACCTTC. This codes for CASSLEEGDYGYTF. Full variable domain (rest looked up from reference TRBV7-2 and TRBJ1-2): GAGVSQSPSNKVTEKGKDVELRCDPISGHTALYWYRQSLGQGLEFLIYFQGNSAPDKSGLPSDRFSAERTGGSVSTLTIQRTQQEDSAVYLCASSLEEGDYGYTFGSGTRLTVV.

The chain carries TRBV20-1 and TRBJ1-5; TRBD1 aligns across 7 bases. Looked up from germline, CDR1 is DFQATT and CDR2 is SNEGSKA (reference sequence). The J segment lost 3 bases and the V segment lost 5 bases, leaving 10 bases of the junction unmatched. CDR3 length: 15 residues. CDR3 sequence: CSARAGTAYNQPQHF. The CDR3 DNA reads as TGCAGTGCTCGGGCCGGGACAGCATACAATCAGCCCCAGCATTTT.

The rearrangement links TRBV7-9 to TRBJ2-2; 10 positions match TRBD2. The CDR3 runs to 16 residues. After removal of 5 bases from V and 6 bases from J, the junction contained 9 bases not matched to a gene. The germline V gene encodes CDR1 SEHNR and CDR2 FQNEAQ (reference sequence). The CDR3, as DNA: TGTGCCAGCAGCACCTCGAGCGGGAGGGCCGCCGGGGAGCTGTTTTTT. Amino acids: CASSTSSGRAAGELFF.

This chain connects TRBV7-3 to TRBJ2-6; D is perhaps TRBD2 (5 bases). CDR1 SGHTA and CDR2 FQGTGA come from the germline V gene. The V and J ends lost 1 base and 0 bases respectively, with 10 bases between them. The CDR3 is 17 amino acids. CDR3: CASSLNMGSSGANVLTF. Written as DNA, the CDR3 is TGTGCCAGCAGCTTAAATATGGGGAGCTCTGGGGCCAACGTCCTGACTTTC.